This T cell receptor (beta chain) appears in the sequencing data of a study of blood T cell repertoires in COVID-19. Study background: COVID-19 samples from acute and convalescent phases originated in the United States, Italy and Spain. Sample material is recorded as cDNA or gDNA derived from T cells, B-cell-depleted T cells, or PBMCs.

Authors' processing steps: Amplification of reference gene primers provided the estimated nucleated cell counts. Profiled with immunoSEQ multiplex PCR; TCRdb holds only in-frame clones, not every one. V, J and clone size are taken as reported in that table, and D and trimming were inferred from the DNA itself. The profile shows 50,000 to 75,000 clones, 70% to 90% of them singletons. CDR1 and CDR2 from the germline V gene are MNHNY and SVGAGI (reference sequence). The ends lost 7 bases at V and 4 bases at J; junction bases unmatched: 7. This CDR3 has 14 residues. Sequenced: peripheral blood. The receptor comes from a man in his 60s with acute or convalescent COVID-19. V usage is TRBV6-6 and J usage is TRBJ1-2, with 9 positions matching TRBD1. DNA of the CDR3: TGTGCCAGCACGAAGGGACAGGGTGTCTATGGCTACACCTTC. Protein sequence: CASTKGQGVYGYTF.